These T cell receptor beta chains were read from a single sample in a study of CD8 T cells in Susac syndrome. TCRdb re-derived calls from the immunoSEQ multiplex PCR reads in MiXCR, one entry per CDR3 protein. The top ten hold over 0.35% of the sample, which has roughly 100,000 distinct CDR3 sequences, approximately 94% seen once. The specimen sequenced was CD8+ T cells from PBMCs. The origin of the receptors is a human donor with Susac syndrome. Each CDR3 is given with its conserved first and last residue. A D gene is named only where the DNA matches it firmly. Clone size is shown for a subset of rows, as once, few, many or a class of expanded clone.

D	V	J	size	DNA	CDR3
NA	TRBV9	TRBJ1-2	NA	TGTGCCAGCAGCGCGGGACGGAACTTCACCTTC	CASSAGRNFTF
NA	TRBV14	TRBJ2-7	NA	TGTGCCAGCAGCCCGGGGGACGGCTACGAGCAGTACTTC	CASSPGDGYEQYF
TRBD1	TRBV5-1	TRBJ1-2	once	TGCGCCAGCAGCTCCGGGACAGGGAACTATGGCTACACCTTC	CASSSGTGNYGYTF
NA	TRBV12-3/TRBV12-4	TRBJ2-5	NA	TGTGCCAGCAGTTTAAGGGGCACAGAGACCCAGTACTTC	CASSLRGTETQYF
NA	TRBV11-2	TRBJ2-3	NA	TGTGCCAGCAGCTTAGAGCAAGGCAGGGGTTTTCGGGATACGCAGTATTTT	CASSLEQGRGFRDTQYF
NA	TRBV29-1	TRBJ2-1	NA	TGCAGCGTTCCCATAACAGGCAATGAGCAGTTCTTC	CSVPITGNEQFF
TRBD2	TRBV9	TRBJ2-7	NA	TGTGCCAGCAGCGCTGGGCGGGGGGCCGACTACGAGCAGTACTTC	CASSAGRGADYEQYF
NA	TRBV6-6	TRBJ1-1	NA	TGTGCCAGCAGTATGGGGATGGGAGCTTTCTTT	CASSMGMGAFF
NA	TRBV29-1	TRBJ1-3	NA	TGCAGCGTTCTGTACAGCGATTCGGACACCATATATTTT	CSVLYSDSDTIYF
NA	TRBV6-5	TRBJ2-5	NA	TGTGCCAGCAGTCCCCGGTCACAGGGTGGAGAGACCCAGTACTTC	CASSPRSQGGETQYF
NA	TRBV12-3/TRBV12-4	TRBJ2-5	NA	TGTGCCAGCAGTTTAATGCGAACAATCCAGTACTTC	CASSLMRTIQYF
NA	TRBV29-1	TRBJ2-5	NA	TGCAGCGTTACAGGGAAAGAGACCCAGTACTTC	CSVTGKETQYF
NA	TRBV7-9	TRBJ2-1	once	TGTGCCAGCAGCTTAGAGTTGGGGAATGAGCAGTTCTTC	CASSLELGNEQFF
NA	TRBV3-1	TRBJ1-2	NA	TGTGCCAGCAGACCCGACAGACCTTTTAATGGCTACACCTTC	CASRPDRPFNGYTF
NA	TRBV27	TRBJ2-1	NA	TGTGCCAGCAGTCCACAGGACAGCTTTTACAATGAGCAGTTCTTC	CASSPQDSFYNEQFF
NA	TRBV19	TRBJ1-2	NA	TGTGCCAGTAGTATCGGCGACAGAACCTCATATCGGGGCTACACCTTC	CASSIGDRTSYRGYTF
NA	TRBV2	TRBJ1-1	NA	TGTGCCAGCAGTGAAAGGGGTGCTGAAGCTTTCTTT	CASSERGAEAFF
NA	TRBV11-2	TRBJ1-6	once	TGTGCCAGCAGCTTAGAGGGATCCTCTTTTGGGGCCAATTCACCCCTCCACTTT	CASSLEGSSFGANSPLHF
NA	TRBV27	TRBJ2-7	once	TGTGCCAGCAGTTTAAATCCGAGGACCGGCGAGCAGTACTTC	CASSLNPRTGEQYF
NA	TRBV12-3/TRBV12-4	TRBJ1-1	NA	TGTGCCAGCAGTTTCCGGGACACCAACACTGAAGCTTTCTTT	CASSFRDTNTEAFF
NA	TRBV12-3/TRBV12-4	TRBJ2-7	NA	TGTGCCAGCAGGCCGGGATCTTCCTACGAGCAGTACTTC	CASRPGSSYEQYF
TRBD2	TRBV6-5	TRBJ2-5	NA	TGTGCCAGCAGTTACTCGGCTAGCGGGGGCCAAGAGACCCAGTACTTC	CASSYSASGGQETQYF
NA	TRBV15	TRBJ1-5	NA	TGTGCCACCAGCGAGAGCCACAGGGCACGAAATCAGCCCCAGCATTTT	CATSESHRARNQPQHF
TRBD1	TRBV5-1	TRBJ2-7	NA	TGCGCCAGCAGCCCCGGGACAGGGGGGGAAGAGCAGTACTTC	CASSPGTGGEEQYF
TRBD1	TRBV6-5	TRBJ2-3	NA	TGTGCCAGCAGTTTAGGGACAGGGGAGGAGACGCAGTATTTT	CASSLGTGEETQYF
NA	TRBV15	TRBJ1-5	NA	TGTGCCACCAGCAGGGTTACGTTGGGGGGAAATAGCAATCAGCCCCAGCATTTT	CATSRVTLGGNSNQPQHF
TRBD1	TRBV12-3/TRBV12-4	TRBJ2-7	NA	TGTGCCAGCAGCGACCGGGACAGGGACGAGCAGTACTTC	CASSDRDRDEQYF
NA	TRBV29-1	TRBJ1-2	NA	TGCAGCACAGACAGCCTCTATGGCTACACCTTC	CSTDSLYGYTF
NA	TRBV9	TRBJ2-3	NA	TGTGCCAGCAGCTCCCCGGGCACGATCACAGATACGCAGTATTTT	CASSSPGTITDTQYF
NA	TRBV9	TRBJ1-2	NA	TGTGCCAGCAGCATCCGGGACGGAACGTTAGCTAACTATGGCTACACCTTC	CASSIRDGTLANYGYTF
TRBD1	TRBV7-9	TRBJ2-7	NA	TGTGCCAGCAGAGATCCAGGGACAGGAGGCTACGAGCAGTACTTC	CASRDPGTGGYEQYF
NA	TRBV6-1	TRBJ2-7	NA	TGTGCCAGCAGTGAAGCTCAGATAAACTACGAGCAGTACTTC	CASSEAQINYEQYF
NA	TRBV7-6	TRBJ2-3	NA	TGTGCCAGCAGCTTATGGTCGGCCCCGGATACGCAGTATTTT	CASSLWSAPDTQYF